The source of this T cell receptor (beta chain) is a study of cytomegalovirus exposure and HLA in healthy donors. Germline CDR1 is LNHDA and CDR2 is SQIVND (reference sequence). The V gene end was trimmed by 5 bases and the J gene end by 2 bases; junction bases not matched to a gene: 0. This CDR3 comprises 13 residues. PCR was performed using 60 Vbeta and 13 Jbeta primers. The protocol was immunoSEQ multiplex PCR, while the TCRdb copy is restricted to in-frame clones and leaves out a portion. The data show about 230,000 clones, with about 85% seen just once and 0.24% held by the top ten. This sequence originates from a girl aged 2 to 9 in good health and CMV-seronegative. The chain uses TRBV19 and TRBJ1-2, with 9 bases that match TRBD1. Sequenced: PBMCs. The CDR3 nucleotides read TGTGCCAGTAGTGACAGGGGGAACTATGGCTACACCTTC. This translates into CASSDRGNYGYTF.